The 25 T cell receptor beta chains below all came from one sample that was sequenced in a study of T cell repertoires in cytomegalovirus infection. No cognate antigen is known for these TCRs. MiXCR was run by TCRdb on the reads, yielding one entry per CDR3 protein. The sample shows approximately 990,000 distinct CDR3 sequences, about a third of them seen only once. The sample consisted of cultured CD8+ T cells from PBMCs, taken from culture after CMV antigen stimulation. The receptors come from a human donor in good health (CMV status not recorded). Some clones in this sample may be carry-over from other donors' samples.

This clonotype has just a few counts. V gene TRBV11-2 combines with J gene TRBJ2-5; D uncertain. CDR1 is SGHAT and CDR2 is FQNNGV in the germline V gene. V lost 5 bases and J lost 1, with 14 bases in between. The CDR3 runs 15 residues. The DNA for the CDR3 is TGTGCCAGCAGCACGCAGACGGCTTCCCAAGAGACCCAGTACTTC. Amino acid sequence: CASSTQTASQETQYF.

The V and J genes are TRBV7-9 and TRBJ2-1, with 7 positions matching TRBD1. The germline V gene encodes CDR1 SEHNR and CDR2 FQNEAQ (reference sequence). CDR3 length: 14 amino acids. V lost 5 bases to trimming and J lost 7 bases; unmatched junction nucleotides: 8. CDR3 in amino acids: CASSPYAGGNEQFF. CDR3 DNA: TGTGCCAGCAGCCCCTATGCAGGGGGTAATGAGCAGTTCTTC.

This clonotype was detected a few times. This sequence joins TRBV6-5 and TRBJ2-5, with 7 bases aligning to TRBD2. Germline assignment: CDR1 MNHEY and CDR2 SVGAGI. Unmatched junction bases numbered 11, after V lost 4 bases and J lost 6 bases. The CDR3 sequence is 15 residues long. The CDR3 region has the DNA TGTGCCAGCAGTTTTCGGGGGGAATTCGTGAAGACCCAGTACTTC. Its protein product is CASSFRGEFVKTQYF.

There are a few counts of this clonotype. V usage is TRBV12-3 or TRBV12-4 and J usage is TRBJ1-5; D is unresolved. The V and J ends lost 1 base and 1 base respectively, with 11 bases between them. CDR3 size: 16 residues. The CDR3 coding sequence is TGTGCCAGCAGTTTAGGTGGACCAGCCAGCAATCAGCCCCAGCATTTT. Translation: CASSLGGPASNQPQHF.

This CDR3 reads CASALTGTKVNTEAFF. CDR3 bases: TGTGCTAGTGCTCTGACAGGGACGAAGGTGAACACTGAAGCTTTCTTT. V and J are TRBV12-5 and TRBJ1-1; 7 nucleotides line up with TRBD1. The CDR3 has 16 residues. The germline gives CDR1 LGHNT, CDR2 FRNRAP. Unmatched junction bases numbered 11, after V lost 7 bases and J lost 0 bases. Full variable domain (missing parts from reference TRBV12-5 and TRBJ1-1): DARVTQTPRHKVTEMGQEVTMRCQPILGHNTVFWYRQTMMQGLELLAYFRNRAPLDDSGMPKDRFSAEMPDATLATLKIQPSEPRDSAVYFCASALTGTKVNTEAFFGQGTRLTVV.

The chain combines TRBV19 with TRBJ1-2; TRBD1 aligns across 12 bases. V lost 5 bases, J lost 3 bases, and 7 bases stayed unmatched. Germline values: CDR1 LNHDA, CDR2 SQIVND (reference sequence). This CDR3 region has 16 residues. The CDR3 nucleotides are TGTGCCAGTAGTTCTGGGACAGGGGGCGTCTACTATGGCTACACCTTC. Translating it yields CASSSGTGGVYYGYTF.

The chain couples TRBV9 to TRBJ1-1; a possible D gene is TRBD1 (6 bases). The CDR3 loop spans 14 amino acids. Trimming left V 3 bases short and J 5 bases short, with 14 bases between. CDR1 is SGDLS and CDR2 is YYNGEE in the germline V gene. The CDR3 reads CASSAESGETEAFF. The CDR3 region has the DNA TGTGCCAGCAGCGCAGAATCAGGGGAGACTGAAGCTTTCTTT.

This clonotype appeared a few times. The J gene is TRBJ1-1, the V gene TRBV6-1, with TRBD1 as a possible D gene (5 bases). Germline CDR1 is MNHNS and CDR2 is SASEGT. This CDR3 comprises 14 residues. The CDR3 region has the DNA TGTGGGTCTCTAGAAGGGGAGTCGGGCACTGAAGCTTTCTTT. Protein: CGSLEGESGTEAFF.

J is TRBJ2-5 and V is TRBV7-9, with D possibly being TRBD2 (6 bases). Looked up from germline, CDR1 is SEHNR and CDR2 is FQNEAQ (reference sequence). V lost 5 bases to trimming and J lost 1 base, with 14 bases between them. This CDR3 is 15 amino acids long. The CDR3 is CASSAARGLQETQYF. CDR3 in DNA: TGTGCCAGCAGCGCCGCCCGGGGACTCCAAGAGACCCAGTACTTC.

This sequence joins TRBV27 and TRBJ2-6, with TRBD1 matching 9 bases. Per the germline V gene, CDR1 is MNHEY and CDR2 is SMNVEV (reference sequence). The CDR3 contains 18 residues. The V gene end was trimmed by 0 bases and the J gene end by 1 base; junction bases not matched to a gene: 4. CDR3 DNA: TGTGCCAGCAGTTTATCGGGACAGGGATGGTCTGGGGCCAACGTCCTGACTTTC. It translates to CASSLSGQGWSGANVLTF.

The rearrangement links TRBV27 to TRBJ2-5; D tentatively fits TRBD1 or TRBD2 (5 bases each). This CDR3 has 16 residues. V was pared by 0 bases and J by 0 bases, with 11 bases between. The V gene's germline CDR1 is MNHEY and CDR2 SMNVEV (reference sequence). The CDR3 loop reads CASSLSRGENQETQYF. The CDR3 DNA sequence: TGTGCCAGCAGTTTATCGAGGGGAGAGAACCAAGAGACCCAGTACTTC.

V gene TRBV27 combines with J gene TRBJ1-2; 8 bases match TRBD1. Germline assignment: CDR1 MNHEY and CDR2 SMNVEV (reference sequence). The CDR3 covers 14 residues. The ends lost 2 bases at V and 8 bases at J; junction bases unmatched: 7. The CDR3 is CASSLIPGGYGYTF. In DNA form, the CDR3 reads TGTGCCAGCAGTTTAATACCAGGGGGCTACGGCTACACCTTC.

With respect to this clonotype: Sequence at one end of the junction differs from germline and may be a read error. The gene calls are TRBV27 and TRBJ2-6, with D possibly matching TRBD1 (6 bases). This CDR3 is 16 amino acids long. CDR1 is MNHEY and CDR2 is SMNVEV in the germline V gene (reference sequence). CDR3 coding DNA: TGTGCCGGCAGTTTAGACCAGGGGACCGGGGCCAACGTCCTGACTTTC. Residues: CAGSLDQGTGANVLTF.

This chain joins TRBV5-6 and TRBJ2-7; TRBD1 might be the D (5 bases). Germline V gives CDR1 SGHDT, CDR2 YYEEEE. This CDR3 is built from 16 residues. Between the trimmed V and J ends, which lost 3 bases and 3 bases, there was a span of 19 bases. CDR3 DNA sequence: TGTGCCAGCAGCTCCCAGTGGGGCAGACAATACTACGAGCAGTACTTC. This codes for CASSSQWGRQYYEQYF.

V and J are TRBV6-5 and TRBJ2-1; perhaps TRBD1 as D (6 bases). The CDR3 consists of 16 residues. V was cut by 4 bases and J by 0 bases, with 13 bases left in between. Germline V gene lookup returns CDR1 MNHEY and CDR2 SVGAGI. The CDR3 region is CASSWTAESSYNEQFF. The CDR3 DNA follows: TGTGCCAGCAGTTGGACAGCCGAGAGCTCCTACAATGAGCAGTTCTTC.

This clonotype was detected only a few times. J is TRBJ2-7 and V is TRBV6-2 or TRBV6-3, with 7 bases matching TRBD1. CDR1 and CDR2 (germline): MNHEY, SVGEGT. The CDR3 has 13 amino acids. Trimming cost V 8 bases and J 3 bases; bases outside gene matches: 7. CDR3 residues: CASRWGQSYEQYV. Written as DNA, the CDR3 is TGTGCCAGCCGTTGGGGACAGAGCTACGAGCAGTACGTC.

This clonotype was observed a handful of times. The CDR3 bases are TGTGCCAGCAGTCCCGGTAGGGTAGGAACCGGGGAGCTGTTTTTT. Translation: CASSPGRVGTGELFF. V is TRBV12-3 or TRBV12-4 and J is TRBJ2-2; D gene uncertain. The CDR3 contains 15 residues. Between the trimmed V and J ends, which lost 5 bases and 5 bases, there was a span of 15 bases.

This clonotype occurred a few times. The chain combines TRBV5-4 with TRBJ2-7; D assignment may be TRBD1 or TRBD2 (5 bases each). The ends were cut back, 2 bases at V and 6 bases at J, with 12 bases in the middle. The CDR3 covers 13 residues. Germline loops: CDR1 SGHNT, CDR2 YYREEE (reference sequence). The CDR3, as DNA: TGTGCCAGCAGCTTTGGGACGGGGACCGAGCAGTACTTC. Translated, it gives CASSFGTGTEQYF.

J is TRBJ2-3 and V is TRBV10-3; a weak D match, TRBD2 (5 bases). Looked up from germline, CDR1 is ENHRY and CDR2 is SYGVKD. The V and J ends lost 11 bases and 1 base respectively, with 7 bases between them. CDR3 size: 11 residues. The CDR3 sequence: CAVRGTDTQYF. The CDR3, as DNA: TGTGCCGTGAGGGGCACAGATACGCAGTATTTT.

Worth noting for this clonotype: Possible read error: a much larger clone is one base away. This chain uses TRBV7-4 with TRBJ1-1; TRBD1 matches at 7 bases. CDR3 size: 15 residues. In germline, CDR1 is SGHVT, CDR2 SQSDAQ. In nucleotides, the CDR3 is TGTGTCAGCAGTTATACAGGGAACAGGGGCACTGAAGCTTTCTTT. Translating gives CVSSYTGNRGTEAFF.

The CDR3 nucleotides are TGTGCCAGCAGCCAGGGGACAGCCGAGCAGTACGTC. Amino acids: CASSQGTAEQYV. The J gene is TRBJ2-7, the V gene TRBV7-9, with TRBD1 identical over 7 bases. The CDR3 runs 12 residues. CDR1 is SEHNR and CDR2 is FQNEAQ in the germline V gene (reference sequence). With V trimmed by 5 bases and J by 6 bases, 4 bases remained unmatched.

This clonotype was found a few times. The rearrangement uses TRBV6-6 and TRBJ2-4; D possibly corresponds to TRBD1 (6 bases). V was cut by 2 bases and J by 8 bases, with 10 bases left in between. Germline CDR1 reads MNHNY; CDR2 reads SVGAGI (reference sequence). The CDR3 consists of 13 residues. The CDR3 DNA sequence: TGTGCCAGCAGTTACGTCAGGGGTGACATTCAGTACTTC. Its protein product is CASSYVRGDIQYF.

The chain recombines TRBV2 with TRBJ2-3; D not resolved. Germline V gene lookup returns CDR1 SNHLY and CDR2 FYNNEI. The CDR3 is 15 residues long. Between the trimmed V and J ends, which lost 2 bases and 0 bases, there was a span of 9 bases. This CDR3 is CASSESLASTDTQYF. CDR3 coding DNA: TGTGCCAGCAGTGAATCCCTCGCGAGCACAGATACGCAGTATTTT.

The chain links TRBV29-1 to TRBJ1-2; 7 nucleotides match TRBD1. The CDR3 spans 13 residues. The germline CDR1 and CDR2 sequences are SQVTM and ANQGSEA. The V gene end was trimmed by 6 bases and the J gene end by 2 bases; junction bases not matched to a gene: 6. The CDR3 region has the DNA TGCAGCGTCCAGGGGGAGAGAAACTATGGCTACACCTTC. Protein: CSVQGERNYGYTF.

The V gene is TRBV6-5, the J gene TRBJ1-5, with 9 bases that match TRBD1. Unmatched junction bases numbered 13, after V lost 6 bases and J lost 10 bases. Germline V gene data show CDR1 as MNHEY and CDR2 as SVGAGI. The CDR3 length is 15 residues. The CDR3 reads CASSPRTGVLNPQHF. The CDR3, as DNA: TGTGCCAGCAGCCCAAGGACAGGGGTACTGAATCCCCAGCATTTT.